The 23 T cell receptor beta chains reported below all come from one sample, sequenced in a study of blood T cell repertoires in COVID-19. TCRdb's table, derived via immunoSEQ multiplex PCR, lists solely in-frame clones and lacks some. The top ten clones hold under 2% of a sample with 300,000 or so clones, roughly 88% of them seen once. The sequencing sample was made of peripheral blood. Receptor source: a woman between 50 and 59 years old with acute or convalescent COVID-19.

The chain couples TRBV6-1 to TRBJ1-3; D uncertain. Germline CDR1 reads MNHNS; CDR2 reads SASEGT. This CDR3 contains 13 residues. The V gene lost 1 base and the J gene lost 3 bases, with 4 bases spanning the gap. As DNA, the CDR3 is TGTGCCAGCAGTGAAGGTAATGGAAACACCATATATTTT. Residues: CASSEGNGNTIYF.

V gene TRBV5-1 combines with J gene TRBJ2-7, with TRBD1 identical over 11 bases. Trimming took 4 bases from V and 6 from J; bases not matched to a gene: 6. Germline loops: CDR1 SGHRS, CDR2 YFSETQ. The CDR3 spans 14 residues. CDR3: CASSDPGTGGEQYF. The CDR3 region has the DNA TGCGCCAGCAGCGACCCCGGGACAGGGGGCGAGCAGTACTTC.

The rearrangement links TRBV15 to TRBJ1-2; D perhaps matches TRBD1 (5 bases). The CDR3 length is 13 residues. CDR1 LNHNV and CDR2 YYDKDF come from the germline V gene (reference sequence). With 5 bases removed from V and 3 bases from J, the gap between germline ends came to 10 bases. CDR3 in amino acids: CATSQGVDYGYTF. The CDR3 nucleotides read TGTGCCACCAGCCAGGGTGTGGACTATGGCTACACCTTC.

The V gene is TRBV5-1, the J gene TRBJ1-1; D may be TRBD1 (5 bases). Per the germline V gene, CDR1 is SGHRS and CDR2 is YFSETQ. Between the trimmed V and J ends, which lost 1 base and 4 bases, there was a span of 8 bases. The CDR3 loop spans 13 amino acids. The CDR3 bases are TGCGCCAGCAGCTTGAGTCAGGGCACTGAAGCTTTCTTT. Protein sequence: CASSLSQGTEAFF. The full variable domain, rest sourced from reference TRBV5-1 and TRBJ1-1, is KAGVTQTPRYLIKTRGQQVTLSCSPISGHRSVSWYQQTPGQGLQFLFEYFSETQRNKGNFPGRFSGRQFSNSRSEMNVSTLELGDSALYLCASSLSQGTEAFFGQGTRLTVV.

The rearrangement links TRBV6-1 to TRBJ2-2, with 10 bases matching TRBD2. This CDR3 is built from 18 residues. The J segment lost 2 bases and the V segment lost 0 bases, leaving 6 bases of the junction unmatched. Germline assignment: CDR1 MNHNS and CDR2 SASEGT. The CDR3 nucleotides read TGTGCCAGCAGTGAAGCGGTAGCGGGAGGAATTAACACCGGGGAGCTGTTTTTT. Protein: CASSEAVAGGINTGELFF.

For this clone: Sequence at one end of the junction differs from germline and may be a read error. V is TRBV19 and J is TRBJ1-5, with D perhaps TRBD1 (5 bases). Germline V gene data show CDR1 as LNHDA and CDR2 as SQIVND (reference sequence). The CDR3 loop spans 13 amino acids. The CDR3 nucleotides read TGTGCCAGTAGTTTAGACAGCAGGAAGCCCCAGCATTTT. The encoded protein is CASSLDSRKPQHF.

This chain connects TRBV28 to TRBJ1-2, with 8 bases lining up with TRBD1. The trim removed 4 bases at V and 4 bases at J, leaving 8 bases unmatched. The CDR3 covers 15 residues. Germline V gives CDR1 MDHEN, CDR2 SYDVKM. The DNA of the CDR3 is TGTGCCAGCAGTTCTGGACAGGGAATCCTCTATGGCTACACCTTC. As protein: CASSSGQGILYGYTF.

The chain joins TRBV19 to TRBJ2-3; D may be TRBD1 (6 bases). Trimming removed 2 bases from V and 4 bases from J, with 7 bases in between. Germline CDR1 and CDR2: LNHDA and SQIVND (reference sequence). This CDR3 spans 13 amino acids. CDR3 residues: CASSIQGPDTQYF. Here the CDR3 DNA reads TGTGCCAGTAGTATACAGGGGCCAGATACGCAGTATTTT.

This clone was seen once. The genes are TRBV6-5 and TRBJ2-1, with D possibly being TRBD2 (5 bases). The CDR3 is 16 residues long. Trimming removed 4 bases from V and 0 bases from J, with 13 bases in between. The V gene's germline CDR1 is MNHEY and CDR2 SVGAGI. The CDR3 DNA reads as TGTGCCAGCAGTTCCGACGGAGGAAGCTCCTACAATGAGCAGTTCTTC. Its protein is CASSSDGGSSYNEQFF.

The rearrangement links TRBV5-1 to TRBJ1-1; no reliable D call. V was shortened by 0 bases and J by 0 bases, with 9 bases between the two germline ends. Germline-derived CDR1 and CDR2 are SGHRS and YFSETQ. The CDR3 is made up of 15 amino acids. CDR3 sequence (DNA): TGCGCCAGCAGCTTGGTACTCGTCATGAACACTGAAGCTTTCTTT. Translated: CASSLVLVMNTEAFF. The entire variable domain, with the rest obtained from reference TRBV5-1 and TRBJ1-1, is as follows: KAGVTQTPRYLIKTRGQQVTLSCSPISGHRSVSWYQQTPGQGLQFLFEYFSETQRNKGNFPGRFSGRQFSNSRSEMNVSTLELGDSALYLCASSLVLVMNTEAFFGQGTRLTVV.

The rearrangement uses TRBV19 and TRBJ1-2, with D tentatively TRBD1 (6 bases). CDR1 is LNHDA and CDR2 is SQIVND in the germline V gene (reference sequence). V was pared by 4 bases and J by 4 bases, with 10 bases between. The CDR3 has 13 residues. CDR3 coding DNA: TGTGCCAGTAGTACCACAGGGAGCTATGGCTACACCTTC. Its translation is CASSTTGSYGYTF.

The gene calls are TRBV6-2 or TRBV6-3 and TRBJ2-7; 8 bases fit TRBD2. Germline CDR1 reads MNHEY; CDR2 reads SVGEGT. The CDR3 contains 12 residues. V lost 5 bases to trimming and J lost 7 bases; unmatched junction nucleotides: 4. CDR3 nucleotides: TGTGCCAGCAGTCGCCCTAGCGGGGAGCAGTACTTC. Translated: CASSRPSGEQYF.

The V and J genes are TRBV4-2 and TRBJ1-1; 8 bases line up with TRBD1. CDR3 length: 16 residues. Germline V CDR1 and CDR2: LGHNA, YNFKEQ. Germline trimming cut 0 bases from V and 1 base from J; bases unmatched to any gene: 4. CDR3 protein: CASSQETGQENTEAFF. The CDR3 DNA reads as TGTGCCAGCAGCCAAGAGACGGGACAGGAGAACACTGAAGCTTTCTTT.

The chain employs TRBV21-1 and TRBJ1-3. TRBV21-1 constitutes a pseudogene. The CDR3 has 13 amino acids. The CDR3 sequence: CARGGASGNTIYF. In DNA form, the CDR3 reads TGTGCCCGGGGAGGGGCCTCTGGAAACACCATATATTTT.

The V call is TRBV25-1, the J call TRBJ1-1; 8 positions match TRBD1. Germline V gene data show CDR1 as MGHDK and CDR2 as SYGVNS. J lost 3 bases, V lost 6 bases, and 0 bases had no gene match. The CDR3 runs to 12 residues. CDR3 protein: CASSRGHTEAFF. CDR3 nucleotide sequence: TGTGCCAGCAGCAGGGGGCACACTGAAGCTTTCTTT.

The genes are TRBV6-5 and TRBJ1-6; weak D call: TRBD1 (6 bases). There are 13 residues in the CDR3. The ends were cut back, 6 bases at V and 8 bases at J, with 11 bases in the middle. Germline CDR1 MNHEY, CDR2 SVGAGI. This CDR3 reads CASRGEGDSPLHF. In DNA form, the CDR3 reads TGTGCCAGCAGGGGGGAGGGGGATTCACCCCTCCACTTT.

This chain connects TRBV3-1 (or the pseudogene TRBV3-2) to TRBJ1-2; D is unresolved. The CDR3 has 14 residues. Between the trimmed V and J ends, which lost 0 bases and 2 bases, there was a span of 7 bases. CDR1 LGHDT and CDR2 YNNKEL come from the germline V gene (reference sequence). The CDR3: CASSQDPQNYGYTF. The CDR3 nucleotides are TGTGCCAGCAGCCAAGATCCACAGAACTATGGCTACACCTTC.

V usage is TRBV6-1 and J usage is TRBJ2-7; TRBD1 might be the D (5 bases). Per the germline V gene, CDR1 is MNHNS and CDR2 is SASEGT. This CDR3 region has 12 residues. CDR3 bases: TGTGCCAGCAGTGAAGGAGGTGCAGGGTTGGATGTC. Translating it yields CASSEGGAGLDV.

This chain connects TRBV7-2 to TRBJ1-2; unclear D gene. The CDR3 contains 14 residues. The V end was cut by 4 bases, the J end by 8 bases, with 17 bases between. The germline V gene encodes CDR1 SGHTA and CDR2 FQGNSA. The CDR3, as DNA: TGTGCCAGCAGCTCCGACCACCCCCAGGCCGGCTACACCTTC. Protein sequence: CASSSDHPQAGYTF.

V gene TRBV4-3 combines with J gene TRBJ2-2; 12 bases are a match to TRBD2. The CDR3 runs 19 residues. V was clipped by 0 bases and J by 5 bases; unmatched bases: 10. Looked up from germline, CDR1 is LGHNA and CDR2 is YSLEER. This chain's CDR3 is CASSQDLLAGGLVTGELFF. CDR3 nucleotides: TGCGCCAGCAGCCAAGATCTTCTAGCGGGAGGGTTAGTGACCGGGGAGCTGTTTTTT.

This sequence joins TRBV19 and TRBJ1-5; no clear D gene. V was shortened by 2 bases and J by 5 bases, with 16 bases between the two germline ends. The CDR3 runs to 16 residues. The germline V gene encodes CDR1 LNHDA and CDR2 SQIVND (reference sequence). In nucleotides, the CDR3 is TGTGCCAGTAGTATATCTGGCACAAACGGGGATCAGCCCCAGCATTTT. As protein: CASSISGTNGDQPQHF.

This clone occurred a few times. The rearrangement uses TRBV19 and TRBJ1-1; the D is unclear. V was trimmed by 3 bases and J by 0 bases, leaving 8 bases between them. The CDR3 runs 14 residues. The germline CDR1 and CDR2 sequences are LNHDA and SQIVND (reference sequence). The CDR3 sequence: CASSIWTLNTEAFF. CDR3 DNA: TGTGCCAGTAGTATTTGGACTTTGAACACTGAAGCTTTCTTT.

The genes are TRBV7-2 and TRBJ2-5, with unresolved D. Germline assignment: CDR1 SGHTA and CDR2 FQGNSA. V gave up 5 bases and J gave up 1 base, with 11 bases separating them. The CDR3 loop spans 14 amino acids. The CDR3 region is CASSPLDSQETQYF. CDR3 nucleotides: TGTGCCAGCAGCCCGCTCGACTCCCAAGAGACCCAGTACTTC.